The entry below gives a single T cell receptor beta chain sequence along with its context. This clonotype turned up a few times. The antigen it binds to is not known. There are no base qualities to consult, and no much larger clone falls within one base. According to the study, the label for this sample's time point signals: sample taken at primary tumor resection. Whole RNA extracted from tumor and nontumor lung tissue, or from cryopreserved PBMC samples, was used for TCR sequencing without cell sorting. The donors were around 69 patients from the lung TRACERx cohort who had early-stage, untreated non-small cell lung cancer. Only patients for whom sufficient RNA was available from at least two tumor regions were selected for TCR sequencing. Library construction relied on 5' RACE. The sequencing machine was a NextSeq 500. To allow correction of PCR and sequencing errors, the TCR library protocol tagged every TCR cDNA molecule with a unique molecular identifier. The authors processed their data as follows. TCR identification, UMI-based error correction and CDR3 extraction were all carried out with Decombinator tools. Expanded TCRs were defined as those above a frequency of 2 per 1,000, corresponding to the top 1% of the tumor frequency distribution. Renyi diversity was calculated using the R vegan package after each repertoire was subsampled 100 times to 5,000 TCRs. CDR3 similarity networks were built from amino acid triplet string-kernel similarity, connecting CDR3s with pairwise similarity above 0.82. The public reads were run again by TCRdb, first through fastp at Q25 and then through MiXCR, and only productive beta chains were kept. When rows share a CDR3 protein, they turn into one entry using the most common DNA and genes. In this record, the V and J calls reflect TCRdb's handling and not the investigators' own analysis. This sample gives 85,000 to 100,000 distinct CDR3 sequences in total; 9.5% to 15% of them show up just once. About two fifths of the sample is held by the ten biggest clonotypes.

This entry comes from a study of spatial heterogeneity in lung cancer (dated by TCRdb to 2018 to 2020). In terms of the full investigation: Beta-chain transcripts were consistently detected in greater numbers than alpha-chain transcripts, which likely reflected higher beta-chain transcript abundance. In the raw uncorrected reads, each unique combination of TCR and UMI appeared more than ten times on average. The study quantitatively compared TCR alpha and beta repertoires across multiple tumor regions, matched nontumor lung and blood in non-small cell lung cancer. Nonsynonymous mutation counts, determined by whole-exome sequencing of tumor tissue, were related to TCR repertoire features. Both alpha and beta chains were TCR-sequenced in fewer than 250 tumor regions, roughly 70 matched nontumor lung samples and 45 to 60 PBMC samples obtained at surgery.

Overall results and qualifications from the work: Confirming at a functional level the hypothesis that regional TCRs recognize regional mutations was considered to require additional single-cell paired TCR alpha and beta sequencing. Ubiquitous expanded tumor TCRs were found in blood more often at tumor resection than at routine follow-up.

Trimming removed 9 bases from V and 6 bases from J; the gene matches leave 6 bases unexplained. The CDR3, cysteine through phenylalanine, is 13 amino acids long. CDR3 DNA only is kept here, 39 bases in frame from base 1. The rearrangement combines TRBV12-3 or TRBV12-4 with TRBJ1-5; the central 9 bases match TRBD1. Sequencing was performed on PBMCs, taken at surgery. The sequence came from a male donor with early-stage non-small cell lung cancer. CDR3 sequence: CASRLDRGQPQHF. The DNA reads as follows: TGTGCCAGTCGTCTGGACAGGGGTCAGCCCCAGCATTTT.